This T cell receptor (beta chain) came from a study of blood T cell repertoires in COVID-19. Study at large: Sample material is recorded as cDNA or gDNA derived from T cells, B-cell-depleted T cells, or PBMCs.

CDR3 size: 12 residues. The germline gives CDR1 SEHNR, CDR2 FQNEAQ (reference sequence). V shed 7 bases and J shed 3 bases, with 10 bases lying between them. Turning to this clone: This specimen includes other DNA sequences encoding the same CDR3.

Assignment of participants to cohorts was predicated upon participant-reported clinical history. Among Cohort 3 donors, those recovered had two negative PCRs, clearance, or symptom resolution. Assay used: immunoSEQ multiplex PCR; TCRdb lists only in-frame clones, some missing. The sample lists more than 400,000 clones, about nine tenths occurring once. Sequenced material: PBMCs or T cells enriched from blood (not recorded which). The TCR was taken from a man younger than 30 who had recovered from COVID-19. This chain joins TRBV7-9 and TRBJ2-7; D possibly corresponds to TRBD1 (5 bases). The DNA of the CDR3 is TGTGCCAGCACCACAGGTTACTACGAGCAGTACTTC. This gives the protein CASTTGYYEQYF.